The clone carrying this T cell receptor (beta chain) was counted a few times. Recently diagnosed hyperthyroidism of less than 2 months' duration affected patients aged 18 to 65. The sample comes from a study of T cells in Graves' hyperthyroidism and ophthalmopathy. The CDR3 has 13 residues. Trimming cost V 4 bases and J 5 bases, with 10 bases left between them. Germline V gene lookup returns CDR1 SGHRS and CDR2 YFSETQ. RNA transcripts were the template for amplifying TCR beta CDR3 regions. During a first-round RT-PCR of the TCR CDR3, the HTBI primer set was used. Each CDR3 protein is one row after TCRdb ran MiXCR on the multiplex PCR reads. The sample has approximately 640,000 distinct CDR3 sequences; 15% to 20% are singletons.

The J gene is TRBJ2-1, the V gene TRBV5-1; TRBD1 is a possible D gene (5 bases). The material sequenced was blood. The origin of this receptor is a man aged 50 or older with Graves' hyperthyroidism. The CDR3 DNA reads TGCGCCAGCAGCAATGGACAACACAATGAGCAGTTCTTC. The encoded protein is CASSNGQHNEQFF.